The 3 T cell receptor beta chains given below trace back to one sample, sequenced in a study of response to subunit inactivated influenza vaccine. TCRdb used MiXCR to reprocess the RT-PCR reads, holding one entry per CDR3 protein. Among 450,000 to 550,000 distinct CDR3 sequences listed, about 25% were seen once. Sequenced here: CD4+ T cells sorted from PBMCs, sampled 5 to 6 days after vaccination. The receptors were sampled from a man aged 50 to 60 who received an inactivated influenza vaccine.

The J gene is TRBJ2-1, the V gene TRBV27; no reliable D call. Trimming removed 3 bases at V and 5 bases at J, with 8 bases between. The germline V gene has CDR1 MNHEY and CDR2 SMNVEV (reference sequence). This CDR3 has 13 residues. The DNA for the CDR3 is TGTGCCAGCAGTTTTCGCCACCACAATGAGCAGTTCTTC. This encodes CASSFRHHNEQFF.

This clonotype was picked up a small number of times. The V and J genes are TRBV6-1 and TRBJ1-1; a weak D match, TRBD1 (5 bases). This CDR3 has 16 amino acids. Looked up from germline, CDR1 is MNHNS and CDR2 is SASEGT. The V end lost 6 bases, the J end lost 2 bases, and 19 bases lay between the germline ends. CDR3 residues: CASSLRFKGANTEAFF. The CDR3 DNA reads as TGTGCCAGCAGCCTCCGTTTTAAAGGGGCCAACACTGAAGCTTTCTTT.

This clonotype was seen a handful of times. This chain's CDR3 is CSVESPRAMNTEAFF. The CDR3 DNA sequence: TGCAGTGTCGAAAGTCCCAGGGCCATGAACACTGAAGCTTTCTTT. The chain combines TRBV20-1 with TRBJ1-1; D is possibly TRBD1 (5 bases). The V gene lost 7 bases and the J gene lost 0 bases, with 18 bases spanning the gap. The length of the CDR3 is 15 residues. CDR1 and CDR2 from the germline V gene are DFQATT and SNEGSKA (reference sequence).